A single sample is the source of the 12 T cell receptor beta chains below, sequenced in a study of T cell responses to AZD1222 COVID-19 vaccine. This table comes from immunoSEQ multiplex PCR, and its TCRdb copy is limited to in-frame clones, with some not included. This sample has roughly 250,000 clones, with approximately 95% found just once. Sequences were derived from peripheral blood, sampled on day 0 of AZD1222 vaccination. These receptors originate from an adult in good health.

The CDR3 is CASPGTGPWGRNEQFF. The CDR3 nucleotides read TGTGCTAGTCCCGGGACAGGGCCCTGGGGGCGGAATGAGCAGTTCTTC. The chain uses TRBV12-5 and TRBJ2-1, with 9 positions matching TRBD1. The CDR3 sequence is 16 residues long. The ends lost 8 bases at V and 7 bases at J; junction bases unmatched: 15. Germline lookup yields CDR1 LGHNT and CDR2 FRNRAP.

The CDR3 region has the DNA TGTGCCAGCAGTTTGGCGGCAGGGGACACTGAAGCTTTCTTT. Translated, it gives CASSLAAGDTEAFF. The chain recombines TRBV28 with TRBJ1-1; D perhaps matches TRBD1 (6 bases). With 3 bases removed from V and 3 bases from J, the gap between germline ends came to 11 bases. This CDR3 is 14 amino acids long. Germline V lookup: CDR1 MDHEN, CDR2 SYDVKM. Looking up the rest from reference TRBV28 and TRBJ1-1 gives the full variable domain: DVKVTQSSRYLVKRTGEKVFLECVQDMDHENMFWYRQDPGLGLRLIYFSYDVKMKEKGDIPEGYSVSREKKERFSLILESASTNQTSMYLCASSLAAGDTEAFFGQGTRLTVV.

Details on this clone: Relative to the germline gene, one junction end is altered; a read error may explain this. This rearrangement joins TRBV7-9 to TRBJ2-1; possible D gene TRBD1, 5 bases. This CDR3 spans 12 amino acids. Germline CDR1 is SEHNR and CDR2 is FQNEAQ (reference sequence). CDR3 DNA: TGTGCCAGCAGCTTAGCGCTGACAGAGCTGTTCTTC. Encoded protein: CASSLALTELFF.

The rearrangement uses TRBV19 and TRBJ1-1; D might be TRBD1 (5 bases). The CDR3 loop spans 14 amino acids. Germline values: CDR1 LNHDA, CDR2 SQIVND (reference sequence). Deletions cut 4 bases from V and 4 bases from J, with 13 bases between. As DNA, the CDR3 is TGTGCCAGTAGTAGGGGCAGACCCAGCACTGAAGCTTTCTTT. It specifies CASSRGRPSTEAFF.

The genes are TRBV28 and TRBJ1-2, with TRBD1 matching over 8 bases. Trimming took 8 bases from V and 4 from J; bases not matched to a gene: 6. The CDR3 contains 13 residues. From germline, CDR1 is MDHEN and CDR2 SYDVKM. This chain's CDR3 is CASSQGGFYGYTF. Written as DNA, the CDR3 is TGTGCCAGCTCACAGGGGGGGTTCTATGGCTACACCTTC.

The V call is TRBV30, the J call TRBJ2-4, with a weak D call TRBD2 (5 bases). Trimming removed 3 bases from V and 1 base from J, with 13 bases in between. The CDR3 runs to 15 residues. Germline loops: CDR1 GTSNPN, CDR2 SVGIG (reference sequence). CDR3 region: CAWSGKGLAKNIQYF. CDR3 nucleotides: TGTGCCTGGAGCGGGAAGGGCCTCGCCAAAAACATTCAGTACTTC.

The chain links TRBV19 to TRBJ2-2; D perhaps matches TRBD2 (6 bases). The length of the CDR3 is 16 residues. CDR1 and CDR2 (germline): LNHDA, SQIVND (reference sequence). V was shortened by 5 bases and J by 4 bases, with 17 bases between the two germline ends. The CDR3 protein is CASSPGRGPGTGELFF. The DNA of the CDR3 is TGTGCCAGTAGTCCTGGGCGGGGCCCCGGCACCGGGGAGCTGTTTTTT.

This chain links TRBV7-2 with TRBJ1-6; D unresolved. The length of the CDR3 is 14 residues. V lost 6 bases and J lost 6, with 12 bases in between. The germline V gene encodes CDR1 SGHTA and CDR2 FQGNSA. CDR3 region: CASSYGPVNSPLHF. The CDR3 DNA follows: TGTGCCAGCAGTTACGGACCGGTTAATTCACCCCTCCACTTT.

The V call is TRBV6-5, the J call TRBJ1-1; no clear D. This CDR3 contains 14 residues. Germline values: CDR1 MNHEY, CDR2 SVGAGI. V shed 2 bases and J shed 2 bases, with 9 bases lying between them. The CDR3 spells CASSYLGINTEAFF. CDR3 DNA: TGTGCCAGCAGTTACCTGGGGATTAACACTGAAGCTTTCTTT.

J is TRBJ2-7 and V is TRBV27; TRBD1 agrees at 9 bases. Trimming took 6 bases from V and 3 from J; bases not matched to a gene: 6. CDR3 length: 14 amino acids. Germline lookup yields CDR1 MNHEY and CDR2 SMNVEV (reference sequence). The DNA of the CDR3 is TGTGCCAGCAGCCGAACGGGACAGGGCTACGAGCAGTACTTC. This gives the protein CASSRTGQGYEQYF.

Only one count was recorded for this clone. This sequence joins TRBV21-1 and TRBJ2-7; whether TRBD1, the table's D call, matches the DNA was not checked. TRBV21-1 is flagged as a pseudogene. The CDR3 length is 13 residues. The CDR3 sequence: CASSDGQICEQYF. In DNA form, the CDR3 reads TGTGCCAGCAGTGACGGACAGATTTGCGAGCAGTACTTC.

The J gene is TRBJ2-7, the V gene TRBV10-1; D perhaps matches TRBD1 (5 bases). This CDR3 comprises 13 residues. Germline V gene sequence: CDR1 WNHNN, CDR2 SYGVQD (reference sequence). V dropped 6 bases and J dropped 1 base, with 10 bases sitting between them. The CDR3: CASSGAGSYEQYF. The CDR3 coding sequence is TGCGCCAGCAGCGGAGCAGGGTCCTACGAGCAGTACTTC.